These 5 T cell receptor beta chains were sequenced from one sample in a study of STAT5B mutations in CD4+ large granular lymphocyte leukemia (dated by TCRdb to between 2021 and 2023). The library was prepared using the immunoSEQ multiplex PCR assay. TCRdb's version of the immuneACCESS table is confined to in-frame rearrangements and falls short of the full clone set. An unresolved V gene accounts for under half of the shortfall where checked; the remainder is of unknown origin. A total of about 34,000 clones appear in this sample, approximately 90% of them only once. The ten largest clonotypes hold roughly 0.95% of the sample. The sequenced material came from CD4+ T cells from blood buffy coats. These receptors were collected from a human donor in good health.

This chain links TRBV29-1 with TRBJ2-1; 11 positions match TRBD2. The CDR3 has 15 residues. V lost 6 bases to trimming and J lost 0 bases; unmatched junction nucleotides: 4. CDR1 is SQVTM and CDR2 is ANQGSEA in the germline V gene. The CDR3 region has the DNA TGCAGCGTCACTAGCGGGAGTAGCTCCTACAATGAGCAGTTCTTC. Protein: CSVTSGSSSYNEQFF.

This sequence joins TRBV19 and TRBJ1-6; D remains ambiguous. Trimming stripped 6 bases from V and 1 base from J, with 7 bases between. The CDR3 has 14 residues. Germline V lookup: CDR1 LNHDA, CDR2 SQIVND (reference sequence). As DNA, the CDR3 is TGTGCCAGTAGGGTCGGGTCCTATAATTCACCCCTCCACTTT. It specifies CASRVGSYNSPLHF.

This clone has just a few counts. DNA of the CDR3: TGTGCCAGCAGGGAGGGGCAGGGGGGTACCACTGAAGCTTTCTTT. This encodes CASREGQGGTTEAFF. The chain employs TRBV6-6 and TRBJ1-1, with TRBD1 matching over 7 bases. Germline V lookup: CDR1 MNHNY, CDR2 SVGAGI (reference sequence). Germline trimming cut 6 bases from V and 4 bases from J; bases unmatched to any gene: 11. The length of the CDR3 is 15 residues.

The chain combines TRBV27 with TRBJ1-2, with TRBD1 identical over 8 bases. V dropped 0 bases and J dropped 4; count of bases not matched to a gene: 7. The CDR3 consists of 16 residues. The V gene's germline CDR1 is MNHEY and CDR2 SMNVEV (reference sequence). The DNA of the CDR3 is TGTGCCAGCAGTTTATCGCCCGTCCAGGGGGCCTATGGCTACACCTTC. It codes for CASSLSPVQGAYGYTF.

The chain recombines TRBV4-1 with TRBJ2-3; the D is unclear. The CDR3 sequence is 15 residues long. Germline-derived CDR1 and CDR2 are MGHRA and YSYEKL. V was shortened by 0 bases and J by 2 bases, with 9 bases between the two germline ends. CDR3 loop: CASSQEKGYTDTQYF. In DNA form, the CDR3 reads TGCGCCAGCAGCCAAGAAAAGGGATACACAGATACGCAGTATTTT.